Given below is one T cell receptor (beta chain) in context. As yet, its antigen is unknown. This specimen belongs to a study of vaccination and CD4 T cells after COVID-19. Treatment here: approximately 10-day PBMC culture with coronavirus spike peptide pools or control peptides (ViraFEST assay). With the Oncomine TCR Beta short-read assay, DNA from cultured CD4+ T cells was sequenced. TCRdb called the PCR reads again in MiXCR, with one record for every CDR3 protein. The sample yields about 20,000 distinct CDR3 sequences, roughly 51% seen once. V dropped 2 bases and J dropped 3 bases, with 8 bases sitting between them. The CDR3 sequence is 13 residues long. CDR1 is MNHEY and CDR2 is SVGEGT in the germline V gene.

The receptor was isolated from a human donor who had recovered from COVID-19. The chain links TRBV6-2 or TRBV6-3 to TRBJ2-7; TRBD1 might be the D (5 bases). Specimen: CD4+ T cells from blood, cultured in vitro. The CDR3 here is CASSYARDYEQYF. Here the CDR3 DNA reads TGTGCCAGCAGTTACGCCAGGGACTACGAGCAGTACTTC.